This TCR beta chain was sequenced in a study of neurological immune-mediated disorders (dated 2019 in TCRdb). Turning to the overall study: Peripheral blood TCR-beta repertoires from HTLV-I-associated myelopathy (HAM/TSP) patients, multiple sclerosis patients and healthy controls were compared by UMI-based sequencing. Alongside PBMC samples, the set of 106 TCR-beta libraries contained longitudinal samples, technical triplicates, and paired CD4+ and CD8+ T-cell subsets that had been sorted. The cohort was made up of about 68 subjects, consisting of some 15 HAM/TSP patients, some 34 multiple sclerosis patients and around 20 healthy controls.

CDR1 DFQATT and CDR2 SNEGSKA are derived from the germline V gene (reference sequence). Trimming takes 5 bases from V and 1 base from J, and the germline ends sit 11 bases apart. Reading from cysteine to phenylalanine, the CDR3 counts 13 amino acids. CDR3 DNA is the only sequence kept; it has 39 bases, read in frame from the first base. The healthy controls were volunteers from blood banks in Maryland, USA. For unsorted PBMC libraries, 2 million PBMCs were used after storage in RNAlater at -80 degrees C until RNA extraction. Peripheral blood underwent Ficoll-Hypaque density gradient centrifugation to isolate PBMCs, which were then cryopreserved in liquid nitrogen. To synthesize cDNA, template-switch 5'RACE was performed with a primer carrying a 10-nucleotide random unique molecular identifier so that each TCR transcript was tagged. Every sequencing run yielded over 170 million TCR-beta sequences covering 15-18 subjects. Total RNA was extracted with the RNeasy kit. The KAPA Real-time Library Amplification kit was used to amplify TCR-beta VDJ regions with primers targeting the TCR constant region and the 5'RACE anchor. Sample indexes and Illumina adaptors were added in a first PCR, and a second PCR then increased library yield. After Ampure bead purification, the TCR product of roughly 650 bp was size-selected on a 2% E-gel SizeSelection system. Before pooling, libraries had their quality checked on a Bioanalyzer, their concentration measured with Qubit, and their quantity determined with the Kapa Library Quantification kit. Paired-end 2 x 150 bp sequencing of the libraries was performed on an Illumina HiSeq 2500. To increase sequence diversity, roughly 25-31% phiX was spiked into each library pool. Per the source publication's procedure: The quality-filtered reads were processed with the UMI-based MiGEC pipeline, whose error correction step removed more than 80% of the raw TCR sequences. IMGT germline references were used for alignment of VDJ genes, and clonotypes were defined by a unique CDR3 amino acid sequence together with V-J genes. Clonal expansion, Shannon diversity and CDR3 relatedness (CalcPairwiseDistances, ClusterSamples) were evaluated with VDJtools, and phylogenetic trees were built with CLCbio workbench. Clones with at least 8 unique UMIs were defined as expanded, with this threshold being based on coefficient-of-variation modelling across technical triplicates. The raw public data were reprocessed by TCRdb itself: fastp quality trimming at Q25, MiXCR clonotype calling, in-frame beta chains only. CDR3 protein duplicates are merged, each entry listing the most common genes and DNA. Here the V and J calls rest on TCRdb's processing, not on the authors' analysis. Recorded for this sample are about 28,000 distinct CDR3 sequences; under 7% of them occurred a single time. Jointly, the top ten make up about 8.3% of the sample.

Points the paper makes about the study in general: No identical CDR3 amino acid sequences were shared among expanded clones across subjects, suggesting private TCR-beta repertoires in all groups. TCR clonal expansion was highest in HAM/TSP patients and lowest in MS patients, with MS patients falling below even healthy controls.

The sample holds many counts of this clonotype. Which antigen it targets is not known. No much larger clonotype is one base removed from it; base qualities were not supplied. The sample consisted of PBMCs. Recombination linked TRBV20-1 to TRBJ1-1; the D gene remains uncertain. This sequence was found in a woman in her forties or fifties in good health. The CDR3 reads CSASRTQNTEAFF. In nucleotides, the sequence is TGCAGTGCTTCGCGGACGCAGAACACTGAAGCTTTCTTT.